Each of the 14 T cell receptor beta chains below was sequenced from the same sample in a study of neoadjuvant anti-PD-1 for oral cavity cancer. Some clones are missing from TCRdb's copy, which holds only in-frame ones; the method was immunoSEQ multiplex PCR. The sample holds more than 6,500 clones, 60% to 85% seen once. This specimen was PBMCs, taken before nivolumab (anti-PD-1) treatment. Receptors were obtained from a person between 40 and 79 years old with oral cavity squamous cell carcinoma.

This chain joins TRBV27 and TRBJ1-5; 8 bases align to TRBD1. This CDR3 is built from 13 residues. Germline V gives CDR1 MNHEY, CDR2 SMNVEV (reference sequence). V was clipped by 2 bases and J by 9 bases; unmatched bases: 3. CDR3 amino acids: CASSLVRGRPQHF. As DNA, the CDR3 is TGTGCCAGCAGTTTAGTCAGGGGGCGGCCCCAGCATTTT.

This chain joins TRBV18 and TRBJ2-7; the match to TRBD1 covers 9 bases. The length of the CDR3 is 15 residues. V gave up 2 bases and J gave up 3 bases; unmatched junction bases: 5. Per germline, CDR1 KGHSH and CDR2 LQKENI. The CDR3 here is CASSPLDRGVYEQYF. The CDR3 bases are TGTGCCAGCTCACCATTGGACAGGGGAGTCTACGAGCAGTACTTC.

V and J are TRBV6-1 and TRBJ2-3; D unresolved. Germline V gene lookup returns CDR1 MNHNS and CDR2 SASEGT. The length of the CDR3 is 14 residues. V was pared by 6 bases and J by 0 bases, with 10 bases between. The CDR3, as DNA: TGTGCCAGCAGATCGCTCACTAGCACAGATACGCAGTATTTT. It codes for CASRSLTSTDTQYF.

This rearrangement joins TRBV6-1 to TRBJ1-5; D remains ambiguous. V lost 0 bases, J lost 1 base, and 7 bases lay in between. CDR1 is MNHNS and CDR2 is SASEGT in the germline V gene. CDR3 length: 15 amino acids. CDR3 sequence: CASSEAGESNQPQHF. CDR3 DNA: TGTGCCAGCAGTGAAGCGGGTGAGAGCAATCAGCCCCAGCATTTT.

This clone was seen a handful of times. This rearrangement joins TRBV5-6 to TRBJ1-3; D not resolved. V gave up 4 bases and J gave up 0 bases, with 8 bases separating them. This CDR3 has 14 residues. In germline, CDR1 is SGHDT, CDR2 YYEEEE. The CDR3 is CASSAVSSGNTIYF. The DNA of the CDR3 is TGTGCCAGCAGCGCAGTATCCTCTGGAAACACCATATATTTT.

The chain recombines TRBV5-1 with TRBJ1-5, with 11 bases aligning to TRBD1. CDR3 size: 19 residues. V trimming: 9 bases; J trimming: 2 bases; junction bases outside the gene matches: 19. CDR1 is SGHRS, CDR2 YFSETQ, per germline. CDR3 DNA: TGCGCCACCCAACTTATGGACAGGGGGCGCCCCGGGCGCAATCAGCCCCAGCATTTT. It specifies CATQLMDRGRPGRNQPQHF.

This clone appeared a single time. V and J are TRBV6-4 and TRBJ1-5; D unresolved. V gave up 3 bases and J gave up 2 bases, with 11 bases separating them. CDR1 is MRHNA and CDR2 is SNTAGT in the germline V gene. The CDR3 covers 15 residues. CDR3 sequence (DNA): TGTGCCAGCAGTGAGGACCCGGGAGGCAATCAGCCCCAGCATTTT. It translates to CASSEDPGGNQPQHF.

The chain uses TRBV9 and TRBJ1-4; the D gene is possibly TRBD1 (5 bases). Germline CDR1 reads SGDLS; CDR2 reads YYNGEE. The CDR3 covers 15 residues. Trimming pared 4 bases from V and 6 bases from J, leaving 16 bases between. CDR3 loop: CASSPDGREDEKLFF. CDR3 nucleotides: TGTGCCAGCAGCCCGGATGGCAGGGAAGATGAAAAACTGTTTTTT.

The V call is TRBV19, the J call TRBJ1-2; TRBD1 matches 7 bases. Germline CDR1 is LNHDA and CDR2 is SQIVND (reference sequence). The CDR3 sequence is 16 residues long. V shed 7 bases and J 5 bases; nucleotides not matched to a gene: 16. This CDR3 is CASIPQAGGLPYGYTF. The CDR3 DNA follows: TGTGCCAGTATTCCTCAGGCAGGGGGGCTCCCATATGGCTACACCTTC.

The chain carries TRBV9 and TRBJ1-6; 10 positions agree with TRBD1. Per germline, CDR1 SGDLS and CDR2 YYNGEE. J lost 7 bases, V lost 0 bases, and 1 base had no gene match. The CDR3 contains 15 residues. CDR3 DNA: TGTGCCAGCAGCGTAGCGGGACAGGGGAATTCACCCCTCCACTTT. This codes for CASSVAGQGNSPLHF. Complete variable domain (other parts from reference TRBV9 and TRBJ1-6): DSGVTQTPKHLITATGQRVTLRCSPRSGDLSVYWYQQSLDQGLQFLIQYYNGEERAKGNILERFSAQQFPDLHSELNLSSLELGDSALYFCASSVAGQGNSPLHFGNGTRLTVT.

V is TRBV6-1 and J is TRBJ1-2; 7 bases match TRBD1. This CDR3 is 15 amino acids long. Trimming cost V 5 bases and J 5 bases; bases outside gene matches: 11. The V gene's germline CDR1 is MNHNS and CDR2 SASEGT. This CDR3 is CASSPGGYSGYGYTF. CDR3 nucleotides: TGTGCCAGCAGTCCAGGGGGGTATTCGGGGTATGGCTACACCTTC.

This chain uses TRBV6-4 with TRBJ2-3; D is unclear. V lost 0 bases and J lost 7, with 2 bases in between. The CDR3 length is 11 residues. Germline V gene data show CDR1 as MRHNA and CDR2 as SNTAGT. The CDR3 DNA reads TGTGCCAGCAGTGACTCCTATACGCAGTATTTT. Translating it yields CASSDSYTQYF.

The chain uses TRBV7-9 and TRBJ2-1; possible D gene TRBD2, 6 bases. Trimming removed 4 bases at V and 3 bases at J, with 13 bases between. CDR3 length: 15 amino acids. Looked up from germline, CDR1 is SEHNR and CDR2 is FQNEAQ (reference sequence). The CDR3 here is CASSSRLVRYNEQFF. For the CDR3, the DNA is TGTGCCAGCAGCTCAAGACTAGTTCGCTACAATGAGCAGTTCTTC.

V is TRBV27 and J is TRBJ1-2; D not resolved. This CDR3 has 16 amino acids. Germline V gene lookup returns CDR1 MNHEY and CDR2 SMNVEV (reference sequence). V dropped 4 bases and J dropped 4 bases, with 19 bases sitting between them. The CDR3 here is CASSSSSGDLSYGYTF. The CDR3 DNA reads as TGTGCCAGCAGTTCGTCTTCCGGGGATTTATCCTATGGCTACACCTTC.